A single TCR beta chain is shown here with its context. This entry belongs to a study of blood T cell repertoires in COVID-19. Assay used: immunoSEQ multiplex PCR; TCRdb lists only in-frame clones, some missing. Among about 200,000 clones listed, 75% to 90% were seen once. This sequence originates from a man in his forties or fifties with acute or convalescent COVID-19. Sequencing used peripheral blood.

The CDR3: CASSLRGEPQHF. The CDR3 nucleotides are TGTGCCAGCAGCCTCCGAGGTGAGCCCCAGCATTTT. The rearrangement joins TRBV7-6 to TRBJ1-5, with D unresolved. The ends were cut back, 5 bases at V and 8 bases at J, with 10 bases in the middle. The CDR3 has 12 residues. Germline-derived CDR1 and CDR2 are SGHVS and FNYEAQ.